One and the same sample provided the 11 T cell receptor beta chains below, sequenced in a study of CD8 T cells in Susac syndrome. Random hexamers were used to reverse transcribe roughly 0.5 to 1 ug of RNA. TCRdb re-called the immunoSEQ multiplex PCR reads with MiXCR, one entry per CDR3 protein. Among fewer than 85,000 distinct CDR3 sequences, approximately 94% were seen once, and the ten largest hold 0.52%. Specimen: CD8+ T cells from PBMCs. These receptors originate from a human donor with Susac syndrome.

The chain is built from TRBV19 and TRBJ1-1, with D maybe TRBD1 (5 bases). The CDR3 is 13 residues long. Trimming took 5 bases from V and 12 from J, leaving 19 bases between them. CDR1 is LNHDA and CDR2 is SQIVND in the germline V gene (reference sequence). CDR3 coding DNA: TGTGCCAGTAGTGGCCGGGGCCGGATTGAGTCTTTCTTT. This sequence encodes CASSGRGRIESFF.

In this sample, this clonotype turned up a few times. CDR3 protein: CASSRGEQYF. Written as DNA, the CDR3 is TGTGCCAGCAGCCGGGGGGAGCAGTACTTC. V usage is TRBV14 and J usage is TRBJ2-7; D tentatively fits TRBD1 or TRBD2 (5 bases each). Germline V gives CDR1 SGHDN, CDR2 FVKESK. The CDR3 has 10 residues. Trimming removed 4 bases from V and 7 bases from J, with 5 bases in between.

The gene calls are TRBV3-1 and TRBJ2-3; D remains unclear. Germline assignment: CDR1 LGHDT and CDR2 YNNKEL (reference sequence). This CDR3 spans 17 amino acids. V lost 0 bases and J lost 3, with 16 bases in between. The CDR3 DNA follows: TGTGCCAGCAGCCAAGATTTTCCGGCACTGCGGACAGATACGCAGTATTTT. Translated, it gives CASSQDFPALRTDTQYF.

V is TRBV4-1 and J is TRBJ2-7; D remains unclear. Germline CDR1 and CDR2: MGHRA and YSYEKL. Trimming removed 1 base at V and 5 bases at J, with 9 bases between. The CDR3 loop spans 13 amino acids. The DNA of the CDR3 is TGCGCCAGCAGCCAAGGACGGCCCGACGAGCAGTACTTC. The encoded protein is CASSQGRPDEQYF.

This clonotype came up once. This chain joins TRBV20-1 and TRBJ2-7, with D perhaps TRBD1 (5 bases). Trimming stripped 1 base from V and 7 bases from J, with 14 bases between. The CDR3 spans 13 residues. CDR1 and CDR2 (germline): DFQATT, SNEGSKA (reference sequence). CDR3 protein: CSARVSGLIEQYF. CDR3 nucleotide sequence: TGCAGTGCTAGAGTTTCAGGGCTGATAGAGCAGTACTTC.

This chain links TRBV9 with TRBJ2-7, with TRBD2 matching over 10 bases. The CDR3 runs to 15 residues. V was clipped by 4 bases and J by 3 bases; unmatched bases: 7. Germline lookup yields CDR1 SGDLS and CDR2 YYNGEE. The CDR3 region is CASSPTGLADYEQYF. The CDR3 region has the DNA TGTGCCAGCAGCCCCACCGGACTAGCGGACTACGAGCAGTACTTC.

This clonotype was observed once. The chain carries TRBV3-1 and TRBJ2-7; D may be TRBD1 (5 bases). CDR1 is LGHDT and CDR2 is YNNKEL in the germline V gene (reference sequence). The V gene lost 0 bases and the J gene lost 5 bases, with 8 bases spanning the gap. The CDR3 is made up of 13 amino acids. In DNA form, the CDR3 reads TGTGCCAGCAGCCAAGACAGGGTAAACGAGCAGTACTTC. Its translation is CASSQDRVNEQYF.

CDR3 bases: TGCAGTGCTAGAGATAGGACAGTCGTTTTGAGCTACACCTTC. Amino acids: CSARDRTVVLSYTF. The gene calls are TRBV20-1 and TRBJ1-2; D is perhaps TRBD1 (6 bases). CDR1 DFQATT and CDR2 SNEGSKA come from the germline V gene (reference sequence). Trimming removed 0 bases from V and 9 bases from J, with 17 bases in between. The CDR3 spans 14 residues.

V gene TRBV24-1 combines with J gene TRBJ2-7, with D perhaps TRBD2 (5 bases). Trimming left V 3 bases short and J 2 bases short, with 19 bases between. The CDR3 runs 17 residues. Germline V lookup: CDR1 KGHDR, CDR2 SFDVKD. The CDR3 sequence: CATSDNGRGLSTYEQYF. The CDR3 bases are TGTGCCACCAGTGATAATGGCAGAGGACTTTCTACCTACGAGCAGTACTTC.

This rearrangement joins TRBV19 to TRBJ2-7; possible D gene TRBD1, 6 bases. Germline assignment: CDR1 LNHDA and CDR2 SQIVND (reference sequence). There are 15 residues in the CDR3. V shed 2 bases and J shed 6 bases, with 17 bases lying between them. Here the CDR3 DNA reads TGTGCCAGTAGTATAATGGAAAACCCAGGGGTCGAGCAGTACTTC. It specifies CASSIMENPGVEQYF. The complete variable domain, with remaining parts taken from reference TRBV19 and TRBJ2-7, reads DGGITQSPKYLFRKEGQNVTLSCEQNLNHDAMYWYRQDPGQGLRLIYYSQIVNDFQKGDIAEGYSVSREKKESFPLTVTSAQKNPTAFYLCASSIMENPGVEQYFGPGTRLTVT.

A single count supports this clonotype. The chain couples TRBV12-3 or TRBV12-4 to TRBJ2-5, with D tentatively TRBD1 (5 bases). V was pared by 3 bases and J by 3 bases, with 11 bases between. This CDR3 spans 14 amino acids. The CDR3 DNA reads TGTGCCAGCAGTTTTGGGCCCAGGGAAGAGACCCAGTACTTC. Its protein is CASSFGPREETQYF.